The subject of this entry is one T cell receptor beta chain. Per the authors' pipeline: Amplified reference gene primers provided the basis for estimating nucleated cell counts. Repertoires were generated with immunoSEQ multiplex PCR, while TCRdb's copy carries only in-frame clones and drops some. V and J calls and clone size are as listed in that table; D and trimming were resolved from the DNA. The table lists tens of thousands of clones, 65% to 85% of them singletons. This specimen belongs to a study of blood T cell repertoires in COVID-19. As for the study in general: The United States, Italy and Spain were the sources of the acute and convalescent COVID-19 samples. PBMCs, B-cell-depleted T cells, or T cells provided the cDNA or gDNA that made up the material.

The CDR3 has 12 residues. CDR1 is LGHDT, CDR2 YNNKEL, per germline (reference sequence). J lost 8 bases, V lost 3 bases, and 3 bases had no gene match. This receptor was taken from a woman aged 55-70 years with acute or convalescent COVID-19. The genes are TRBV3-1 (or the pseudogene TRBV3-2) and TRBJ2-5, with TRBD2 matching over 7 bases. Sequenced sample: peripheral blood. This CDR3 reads CASSQAGVTQYF. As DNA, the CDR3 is TGTGCCAGCAGCCAGGCGGGGGTTACCCAGTACTTC.